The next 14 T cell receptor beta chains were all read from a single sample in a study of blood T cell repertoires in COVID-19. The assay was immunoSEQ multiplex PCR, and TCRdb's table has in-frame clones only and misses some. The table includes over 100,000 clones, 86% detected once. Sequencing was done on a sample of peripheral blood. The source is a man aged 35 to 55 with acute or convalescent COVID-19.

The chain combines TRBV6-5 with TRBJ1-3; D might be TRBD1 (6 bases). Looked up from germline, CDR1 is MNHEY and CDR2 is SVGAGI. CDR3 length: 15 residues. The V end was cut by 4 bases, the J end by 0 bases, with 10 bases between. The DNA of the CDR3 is TGTGCCAGCAGTTCCGGGACACTCTCTGGAAACACCATATATTTT. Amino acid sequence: CASSSGTLSGNTIYF.

CDR3 in amino acids: CASRDGQVISETQYF. The CDR3 nucleotides are TGCGCCAGCAGGGACGGACAGGTCATAAGCGAGACCCAGTACTTC. The chain has TRBV5-1 and TRBJ2-5; 7 bases line up with TRBD1. Trimming took 5 bases from V and 5 from J; bases not matched to a gene: 12. Germline V gives CDR1 SGHRS, CDR2 YFSETQ. This CDR3 is built from 15 residues.

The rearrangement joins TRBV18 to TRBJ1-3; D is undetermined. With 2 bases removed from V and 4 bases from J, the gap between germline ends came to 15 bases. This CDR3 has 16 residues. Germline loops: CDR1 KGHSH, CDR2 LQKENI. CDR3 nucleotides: TGTGCCAGCTCACCAAACGTACTAGAGACCGGAAACACCATATATTTT. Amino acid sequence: CASSPNVLETGNTIYF.

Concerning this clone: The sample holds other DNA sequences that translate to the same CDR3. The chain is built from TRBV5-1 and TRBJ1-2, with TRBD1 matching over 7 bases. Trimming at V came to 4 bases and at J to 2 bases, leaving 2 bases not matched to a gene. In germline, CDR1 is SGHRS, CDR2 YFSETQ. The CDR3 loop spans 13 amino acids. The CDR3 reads CASSLGQNYGYTF. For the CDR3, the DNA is TGCGCCAGCAGCCTGGGACAGAACTATGGCTACACCTTC.

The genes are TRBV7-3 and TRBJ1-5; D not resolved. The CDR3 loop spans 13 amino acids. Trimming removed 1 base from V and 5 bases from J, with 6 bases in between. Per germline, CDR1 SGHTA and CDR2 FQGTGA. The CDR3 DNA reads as TGTGCCAGCAGCTTAAATCGAGATCAGCCCCAGCATTTT. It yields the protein CASSLNRDQPQHF.

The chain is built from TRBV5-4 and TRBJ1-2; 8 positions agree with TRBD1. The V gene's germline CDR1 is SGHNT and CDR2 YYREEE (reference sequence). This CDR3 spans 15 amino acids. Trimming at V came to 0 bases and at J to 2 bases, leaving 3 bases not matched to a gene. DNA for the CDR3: TGTGCCAGCAGCTTGGGCCAGGGGGCGAACTATGGCTACACCTTC. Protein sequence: CASSLGQGANYGYTF.

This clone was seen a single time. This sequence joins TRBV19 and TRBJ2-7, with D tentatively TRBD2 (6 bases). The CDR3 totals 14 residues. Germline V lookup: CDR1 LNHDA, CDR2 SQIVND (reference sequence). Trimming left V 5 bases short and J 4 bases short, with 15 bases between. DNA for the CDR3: TGTGCCAGTAGTGCCGCGACTAGATTTTACGAGCAGTACTTC. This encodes CASSAATRFYEQYF.

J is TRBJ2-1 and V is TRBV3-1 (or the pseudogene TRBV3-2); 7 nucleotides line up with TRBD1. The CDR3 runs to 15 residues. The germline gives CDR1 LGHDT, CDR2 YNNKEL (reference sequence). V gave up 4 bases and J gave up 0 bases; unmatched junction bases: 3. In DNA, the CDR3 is TGTGCCAGCAGCCTCCGGGACAGCTCCTACAATGAGCAGTTCTTC. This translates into CASSLRDSSYNEQFF.

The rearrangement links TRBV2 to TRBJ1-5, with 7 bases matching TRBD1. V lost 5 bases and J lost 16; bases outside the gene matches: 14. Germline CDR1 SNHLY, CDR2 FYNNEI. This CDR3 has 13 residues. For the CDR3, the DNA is TGTGCCAGCAGTATAGGGACAGTTGAGGCTCTTCATTTT. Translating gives CASSIGTVEALHF.

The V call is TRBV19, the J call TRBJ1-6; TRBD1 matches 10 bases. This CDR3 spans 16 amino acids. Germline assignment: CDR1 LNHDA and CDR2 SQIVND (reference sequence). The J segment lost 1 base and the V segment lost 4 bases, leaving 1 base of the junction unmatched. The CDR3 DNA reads TGTGCCAGTAGTAGGGACAGGGGATCCTATAATTCACCCCTCCACTTT. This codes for CASSRDRGSYNSPLHF.

CDR3 residues: CASSLPQGSSYNEQFF. CDR3 nucleotides: TGTGCCAGCAGTTTGCCCCAAGGGAGCTCCTACAATGAGCAGTTCTTC. V and J are TRBV27 and TRBJ2-1, with a tentative D call TRBD2 (5 bases). From germline, CDR1 is MNHEY and CDR2 SMNVEV (reference sequence). V lost 3 bases to trimming and J lost 0 bases, with 12 bases between them. The length of the CDR3 is 16 residues.

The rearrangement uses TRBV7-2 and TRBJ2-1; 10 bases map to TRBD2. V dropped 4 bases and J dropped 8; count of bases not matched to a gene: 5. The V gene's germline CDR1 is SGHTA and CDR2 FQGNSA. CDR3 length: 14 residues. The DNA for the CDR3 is TGTGCCAGCAGCTGGGGACTAGCGAGCTATGAGCAGTTCTTC. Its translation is CASSWGLASYEQFF.

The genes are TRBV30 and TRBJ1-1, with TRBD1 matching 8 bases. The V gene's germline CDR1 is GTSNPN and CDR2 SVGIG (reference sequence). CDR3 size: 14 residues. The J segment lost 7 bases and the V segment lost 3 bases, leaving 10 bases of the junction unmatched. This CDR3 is CAWRAGGVYSEAFF. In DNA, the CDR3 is TGTGCCTGGAGGGCAGGGGGCGTTTATAGTGAAGCTTTCTTT.

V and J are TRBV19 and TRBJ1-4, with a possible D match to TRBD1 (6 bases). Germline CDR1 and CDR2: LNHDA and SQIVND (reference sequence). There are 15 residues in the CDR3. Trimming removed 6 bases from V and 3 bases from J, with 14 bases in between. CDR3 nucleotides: TGTGCCAGTAGGCCGAGGACAGAAGCTAATGAAAAACTGTTTTTT. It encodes CASRPRTEANEKLFF.